Sequencing of this T cell receptor (beta chain) was carried out in a study of blood T cell repertoires in COVID-19. Study-wide background: The analysed material was cDNA or gDNA that came from T cells, B-cell-depleted T cells, or PBMCs.

The CDR3 has 13 residues. CDR1 is SGHAT, CDR2 FQNNGV, per germline. With 1 base removed from V and 4 bases from J, the gap between germline ends came to 6 bases. Clones were read by immunoSEQ multiplex PCR, and TCRdb kept only the in-frame ones, dropping some. The repertoire holds just under 55,000 clones, with 75% to 95% as singletons. The sequencing sample was made of peripheral blood. This clonotype was sampled from a woman in her 40s with active COVID-19. V gene TRBV11-2 combines with J gene TRBJ2-3, with D hard to call. The CDR3 protein is CASSLVSSDTQYF. CDR3 nucleotide sequence: TGTGCCAGCAGCTTAGTTTCTTCAGATACGCAGTATTTT.